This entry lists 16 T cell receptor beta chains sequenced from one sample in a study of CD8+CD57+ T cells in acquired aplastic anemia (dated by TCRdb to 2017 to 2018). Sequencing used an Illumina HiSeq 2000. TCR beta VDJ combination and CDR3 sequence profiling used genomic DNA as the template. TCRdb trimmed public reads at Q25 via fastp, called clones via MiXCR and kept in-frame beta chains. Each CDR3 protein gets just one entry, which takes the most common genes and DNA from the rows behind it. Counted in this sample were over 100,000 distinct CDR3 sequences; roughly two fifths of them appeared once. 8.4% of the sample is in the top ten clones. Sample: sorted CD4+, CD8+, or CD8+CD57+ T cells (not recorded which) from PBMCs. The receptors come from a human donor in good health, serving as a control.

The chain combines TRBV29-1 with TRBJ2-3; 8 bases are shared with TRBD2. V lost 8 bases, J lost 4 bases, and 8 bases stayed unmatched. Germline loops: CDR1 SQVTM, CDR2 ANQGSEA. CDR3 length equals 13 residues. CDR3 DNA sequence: TGCAGCTCCGATAGCGGGACCCCAGATACGCAGTATTTT. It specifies CSSDSGTPDTQYF.

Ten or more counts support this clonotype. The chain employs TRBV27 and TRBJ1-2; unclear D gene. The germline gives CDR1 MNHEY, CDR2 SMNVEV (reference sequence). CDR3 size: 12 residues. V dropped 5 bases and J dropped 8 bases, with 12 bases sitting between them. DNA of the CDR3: TGTGCCAGCAGTCCATTGCATGGAGGCTACACCTTC. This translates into CASSPLHGGYTF.

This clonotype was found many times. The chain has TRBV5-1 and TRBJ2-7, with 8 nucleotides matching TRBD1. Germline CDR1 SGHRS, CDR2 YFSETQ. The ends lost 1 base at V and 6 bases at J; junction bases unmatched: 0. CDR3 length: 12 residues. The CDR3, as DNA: TGCGCCAGCAGCTTGACAGGGGGCGAGCAGTACTTC. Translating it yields CASSLTGGEQYF. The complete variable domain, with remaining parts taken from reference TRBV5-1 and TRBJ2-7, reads KAGVTQTPRYLIKTRGQQVTLSCSPISGHRSVSWYQQTPGQGLQFLFEYFSETQRNKGNFPGRFSGRQFSNSRSEMNVSTLELGDSALYLCASSLTGGEQYFGPGTRLTVT.

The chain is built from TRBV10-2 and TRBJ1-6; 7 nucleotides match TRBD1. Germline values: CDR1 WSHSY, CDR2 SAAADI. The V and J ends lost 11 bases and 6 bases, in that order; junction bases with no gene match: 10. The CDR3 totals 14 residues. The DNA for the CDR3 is TGCGCCGTCCCGGGACAGACAGTTAATTCACCCCTCCACTTT. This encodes CAVPGQTVNSPLHF.

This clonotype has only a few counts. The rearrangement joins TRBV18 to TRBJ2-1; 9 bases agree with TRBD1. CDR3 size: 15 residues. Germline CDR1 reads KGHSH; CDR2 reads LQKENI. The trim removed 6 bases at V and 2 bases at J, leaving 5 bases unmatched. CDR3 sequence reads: CASSQGTGPYNEQFF. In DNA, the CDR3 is TGTGCCAGCTCGCAAGGGACAGGGCCCTACAATGAGCAGTTCTTC.

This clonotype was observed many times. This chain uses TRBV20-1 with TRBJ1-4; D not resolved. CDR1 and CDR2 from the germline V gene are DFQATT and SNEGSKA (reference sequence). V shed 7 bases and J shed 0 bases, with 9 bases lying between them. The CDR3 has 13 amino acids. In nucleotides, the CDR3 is TGCAGTGTTAACCCTGCAACTAATGAAAAACTGTTTTTT. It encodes CSVNPATNEKLFF.

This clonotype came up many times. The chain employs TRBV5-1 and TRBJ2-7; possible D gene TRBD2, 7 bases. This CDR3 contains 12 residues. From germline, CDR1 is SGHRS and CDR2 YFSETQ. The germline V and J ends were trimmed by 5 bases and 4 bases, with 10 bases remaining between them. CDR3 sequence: CASRGGGYEQYF. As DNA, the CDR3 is TGCGCCAGCAGGGGAGGGGGTTACGAGCAGTACTTC.

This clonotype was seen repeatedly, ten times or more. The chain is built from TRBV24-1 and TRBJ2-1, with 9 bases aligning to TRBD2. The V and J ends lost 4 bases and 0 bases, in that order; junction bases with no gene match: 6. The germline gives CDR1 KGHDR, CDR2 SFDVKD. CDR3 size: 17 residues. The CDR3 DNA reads TGTGCCACCAGTGACCCCAGCGGGAGGAGCTCCTACAATGAGCAGTTCTTC. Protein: CATSDPSGRSSYNEQFF.

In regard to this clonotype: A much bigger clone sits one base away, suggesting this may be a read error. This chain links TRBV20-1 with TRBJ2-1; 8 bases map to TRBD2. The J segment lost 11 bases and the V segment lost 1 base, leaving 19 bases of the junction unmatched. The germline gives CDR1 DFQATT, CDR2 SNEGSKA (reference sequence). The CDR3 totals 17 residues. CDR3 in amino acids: CSARVWISLAGSFKQFF. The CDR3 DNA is TGCAGTGCTAGAGTTTGGATAAGTTTAGCGGGAAGTTTTAAGCAGTTCTTC.

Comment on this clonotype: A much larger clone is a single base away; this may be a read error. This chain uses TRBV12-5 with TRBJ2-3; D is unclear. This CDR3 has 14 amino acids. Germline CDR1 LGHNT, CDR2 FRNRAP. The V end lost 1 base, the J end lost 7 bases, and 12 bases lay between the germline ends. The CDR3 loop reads CASGLGLGSHTQYF. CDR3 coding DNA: TGTGCTAGTGGTTTGGGCCTTGGGTCCCATACGCAGTATTTT.

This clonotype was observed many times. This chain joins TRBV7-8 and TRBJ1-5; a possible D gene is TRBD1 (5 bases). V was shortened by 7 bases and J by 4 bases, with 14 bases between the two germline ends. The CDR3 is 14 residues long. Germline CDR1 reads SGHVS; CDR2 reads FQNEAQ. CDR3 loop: CASNYLDSNQPQHF. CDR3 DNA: TGTGCCAGCAACTACCTAGACAGTAATCAGCCCCAGCATTTT.

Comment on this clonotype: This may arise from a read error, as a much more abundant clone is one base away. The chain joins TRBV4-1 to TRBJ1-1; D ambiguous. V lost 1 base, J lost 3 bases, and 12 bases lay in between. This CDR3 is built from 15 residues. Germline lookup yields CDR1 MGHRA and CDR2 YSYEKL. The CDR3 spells CASSQVEQVDTEAFF. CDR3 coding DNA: TGCGCCAGCAGCCAAGTTGAGCAGGTGGACACTGAAGCTTTCTTT.

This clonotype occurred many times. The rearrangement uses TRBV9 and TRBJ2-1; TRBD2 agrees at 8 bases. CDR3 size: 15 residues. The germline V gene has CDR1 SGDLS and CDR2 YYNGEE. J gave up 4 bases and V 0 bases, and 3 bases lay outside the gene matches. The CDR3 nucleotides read TGTGCCAGCAGCGTAGGGGTAGCGGGGTACAATGAGCAGTTCTTC. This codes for CASSVGVAGYNEQFF.

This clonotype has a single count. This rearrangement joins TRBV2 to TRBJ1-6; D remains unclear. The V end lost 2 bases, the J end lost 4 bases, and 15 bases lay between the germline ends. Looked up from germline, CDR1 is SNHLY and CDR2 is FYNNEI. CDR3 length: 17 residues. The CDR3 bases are TGTGCCAGCAGTGAATCCTTGGGTGGGGAATATAATTCACCCCTCCACTTT. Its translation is CASSESLGGEYNSPLHF.

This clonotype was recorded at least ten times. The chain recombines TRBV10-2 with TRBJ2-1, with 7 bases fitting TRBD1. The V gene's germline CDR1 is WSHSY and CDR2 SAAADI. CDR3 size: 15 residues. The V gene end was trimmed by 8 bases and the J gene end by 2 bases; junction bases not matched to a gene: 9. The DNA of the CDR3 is TGCGCCAGCGTGCCTGGGACAGTCACCTACAATGAGCAGTTCTTC. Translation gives CASVPGTVTYNEQFF.

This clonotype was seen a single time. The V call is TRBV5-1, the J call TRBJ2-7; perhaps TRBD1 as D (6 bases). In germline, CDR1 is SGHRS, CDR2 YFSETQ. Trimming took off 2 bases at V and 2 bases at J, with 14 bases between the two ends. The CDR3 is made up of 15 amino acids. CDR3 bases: TGCGCCAGCAGCTTACTCGGGACATCTACCTACGAGCAGTACTTC. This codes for CASSLLGTSTYEQYF.